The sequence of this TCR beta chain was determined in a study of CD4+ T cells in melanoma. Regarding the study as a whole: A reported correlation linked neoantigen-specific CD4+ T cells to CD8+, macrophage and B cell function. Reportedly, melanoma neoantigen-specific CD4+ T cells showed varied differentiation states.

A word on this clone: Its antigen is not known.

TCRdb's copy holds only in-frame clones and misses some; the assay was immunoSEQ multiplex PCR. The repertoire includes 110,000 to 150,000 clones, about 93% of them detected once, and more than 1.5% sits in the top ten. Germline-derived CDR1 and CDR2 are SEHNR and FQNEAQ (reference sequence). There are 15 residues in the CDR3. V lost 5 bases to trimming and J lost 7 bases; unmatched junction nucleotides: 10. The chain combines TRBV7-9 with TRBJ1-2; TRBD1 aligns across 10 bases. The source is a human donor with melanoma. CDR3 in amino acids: CASSLRDRGLGGYTF. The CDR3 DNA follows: TGTGCCAGCAGCCTCCGGGACAGGGGATTGGGTGGCTACACCTTC.